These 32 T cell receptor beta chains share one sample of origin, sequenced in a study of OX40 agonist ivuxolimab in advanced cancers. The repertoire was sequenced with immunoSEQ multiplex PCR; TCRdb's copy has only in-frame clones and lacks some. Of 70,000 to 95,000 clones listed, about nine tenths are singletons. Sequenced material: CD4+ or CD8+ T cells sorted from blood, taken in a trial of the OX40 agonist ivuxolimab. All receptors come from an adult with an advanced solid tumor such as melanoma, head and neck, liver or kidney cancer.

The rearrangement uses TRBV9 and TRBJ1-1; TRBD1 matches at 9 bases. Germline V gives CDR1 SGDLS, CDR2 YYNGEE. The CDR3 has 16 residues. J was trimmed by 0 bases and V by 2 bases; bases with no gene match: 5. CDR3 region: CASSVGTGTMNTEAFF. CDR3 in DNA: TGTGCCAGCAGCGTCGGGACAGGGACCATGAACACTGAAGCTTTCTTT. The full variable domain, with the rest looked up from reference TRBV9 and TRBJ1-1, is DSGVTQTPKHLITATGQRVTLRCSPRSGDLSVYWYQQSLDQGLQFLIQYYNGEERAKGNILERFSAQQFPDLHSELNLSSLELGDSALYFCASSVGTGTMNTEAFFGQGTRLTVV.

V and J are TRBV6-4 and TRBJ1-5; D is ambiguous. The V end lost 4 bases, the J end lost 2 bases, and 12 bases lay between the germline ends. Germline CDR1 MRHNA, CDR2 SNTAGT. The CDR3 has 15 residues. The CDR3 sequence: CASSAGDKGNQPQHF. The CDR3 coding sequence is TGTGCCAGCAGTGCAGGAGACAAGGGCAATCAGCCCCAGCATTTT.

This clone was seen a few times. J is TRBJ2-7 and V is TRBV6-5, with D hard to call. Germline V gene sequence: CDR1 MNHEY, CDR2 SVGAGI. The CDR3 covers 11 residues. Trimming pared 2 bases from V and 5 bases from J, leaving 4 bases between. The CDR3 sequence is CASSYLNEQYF. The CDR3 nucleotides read TGTGCCAGCAGTTACCTAAACGAGCAGTACTTC.

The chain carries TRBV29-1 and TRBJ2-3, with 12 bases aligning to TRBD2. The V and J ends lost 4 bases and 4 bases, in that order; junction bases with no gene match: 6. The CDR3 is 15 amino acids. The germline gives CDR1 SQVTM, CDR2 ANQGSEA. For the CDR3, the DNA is TGCAGCGTTGCGACTAGCGGGAGTCCCTCAGATACGCAGTATTTT. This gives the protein CSVATSGSPSDTQYF.

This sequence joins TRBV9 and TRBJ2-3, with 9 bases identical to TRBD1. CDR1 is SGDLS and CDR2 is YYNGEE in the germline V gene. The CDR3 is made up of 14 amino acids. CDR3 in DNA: TGTCCTATGGACAGGGGAGGAGGCACAGATACGCAGTATTTT. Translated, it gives CPMDRGGGTDTQYF.

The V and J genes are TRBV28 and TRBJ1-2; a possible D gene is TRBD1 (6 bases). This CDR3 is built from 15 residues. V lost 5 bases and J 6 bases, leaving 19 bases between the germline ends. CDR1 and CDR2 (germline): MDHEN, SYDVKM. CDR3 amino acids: CASSGQLLWGNGYTF. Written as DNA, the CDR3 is TGTGCCAGCAGTGGACAGTTATTATGGGGCAATGGCTACACCTTC.

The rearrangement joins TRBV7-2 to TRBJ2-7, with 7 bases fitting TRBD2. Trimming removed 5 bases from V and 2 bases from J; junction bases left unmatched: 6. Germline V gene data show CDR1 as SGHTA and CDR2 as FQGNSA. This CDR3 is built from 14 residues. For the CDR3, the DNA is TGTGCCAGCAGCCCGGGGAGGGACCCCTACGAGCAGTACTTC. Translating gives CASSPGRDPYEQYF. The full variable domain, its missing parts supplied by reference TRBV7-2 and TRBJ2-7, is GAGVSQSPSNKVTEKGKDVELRCDPISGHTALYWYRQSLGQGLEFLIYFQGNSAPDKSGLPSDRFSAERTGGSVSTLTIQRTQQEDSAVYLCASSPGRDPYEQYFGPGTRLTVT.

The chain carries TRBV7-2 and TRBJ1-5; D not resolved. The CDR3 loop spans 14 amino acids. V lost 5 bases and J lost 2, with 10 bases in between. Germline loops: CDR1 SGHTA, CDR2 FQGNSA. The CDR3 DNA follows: TGTGCCAGCAGCGCCCGGGGAGGCAATCAGCCCCAGCATTTT. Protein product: CASSARGGNQPQHF. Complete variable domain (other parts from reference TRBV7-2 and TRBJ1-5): GAGVSQSPSNKVTEKGKDVELRCDPISGHTALYWYRQSLGQGLEFLIYFQGNSAPDKSGLPSDRFSAERTGGSVSTLTIQRTQQEDSAVYLCASSARGGNQPQHFGDGTRLSIL.

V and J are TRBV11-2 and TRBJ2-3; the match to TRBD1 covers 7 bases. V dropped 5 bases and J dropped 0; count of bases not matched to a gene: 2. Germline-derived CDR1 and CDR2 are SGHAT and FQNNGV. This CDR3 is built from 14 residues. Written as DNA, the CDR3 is TGTGCCAGCAGCCGGGGACAGAGCACAGATACGCAGTATTTT. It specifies CASSRGQSTDTQYF.

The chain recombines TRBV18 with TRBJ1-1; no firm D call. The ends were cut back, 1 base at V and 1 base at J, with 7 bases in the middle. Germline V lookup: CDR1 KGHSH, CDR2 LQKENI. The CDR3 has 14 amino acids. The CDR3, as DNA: TGTGCCAGCTCACCACAGGAAGGGAACACTGAAGCTTTCTTT. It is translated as CASSPQEGNTEAFF.

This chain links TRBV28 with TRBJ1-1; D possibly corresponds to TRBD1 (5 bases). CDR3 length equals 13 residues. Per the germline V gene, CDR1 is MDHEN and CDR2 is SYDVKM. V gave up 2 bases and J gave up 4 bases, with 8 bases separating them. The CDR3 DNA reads TGTGCCAGCAGTTTACAGGGAGCCACTGAAGCTTTCTTT. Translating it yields CASSLQGATEAFF.

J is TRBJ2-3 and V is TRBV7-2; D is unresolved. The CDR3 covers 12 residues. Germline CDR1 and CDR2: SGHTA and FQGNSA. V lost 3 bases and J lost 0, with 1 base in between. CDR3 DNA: TGTGCCAGCAGCTTTAGCACAGATACGCAGTATTTT. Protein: CASSFSTDTQYF. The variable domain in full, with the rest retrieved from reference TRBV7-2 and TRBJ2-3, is GAGVSQSPSNKVTEKGKDVELRCDPISGHTALYWYRQSLGQGLEFLIYFQGNSAPDKSGLPSDRFSAERTGGSVSTLTIQRTQQEDSAVYLCASSFSTDTQYFGPGTRLTVL.

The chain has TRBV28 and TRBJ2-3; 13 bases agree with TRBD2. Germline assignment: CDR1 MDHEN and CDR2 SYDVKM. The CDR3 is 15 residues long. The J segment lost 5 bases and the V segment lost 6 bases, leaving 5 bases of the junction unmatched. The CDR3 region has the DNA TGTGCCAGCAGCGGACTAGCGGGGGTGGTAGATACGCAGTATTTT. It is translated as CASSGLAGVVDTQYF. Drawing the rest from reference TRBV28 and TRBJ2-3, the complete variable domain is DVKVTQSSRYLVKRTGEKVFLECVQDMDHENMFWYRQDPGLGLRLIYFSYDVKMKEKGDIPEGYSVSREKKERFSLILESASTNQTSMYLCASSGLAGVVDTQYFGPGTRLTVL.

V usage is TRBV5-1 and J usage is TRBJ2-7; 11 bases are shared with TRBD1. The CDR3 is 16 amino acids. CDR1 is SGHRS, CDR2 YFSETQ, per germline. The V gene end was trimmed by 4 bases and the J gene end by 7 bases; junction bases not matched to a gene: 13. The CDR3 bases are TGCGCCAGCAGCCCGCTGGTAGGACAGGGGGCGCGAGAGCAGTACTTC. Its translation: CASSPLVGQGAREQYF.

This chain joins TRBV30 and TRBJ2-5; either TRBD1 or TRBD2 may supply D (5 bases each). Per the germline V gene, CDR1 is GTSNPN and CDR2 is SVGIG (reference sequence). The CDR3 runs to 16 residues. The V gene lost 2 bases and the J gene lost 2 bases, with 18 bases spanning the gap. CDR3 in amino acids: CAWSPRGPGRQETQYF. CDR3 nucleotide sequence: TGTGCCTGGAGTCCCCGGGGACCGGGACGGCAAGAGACCCAGTACTTC.

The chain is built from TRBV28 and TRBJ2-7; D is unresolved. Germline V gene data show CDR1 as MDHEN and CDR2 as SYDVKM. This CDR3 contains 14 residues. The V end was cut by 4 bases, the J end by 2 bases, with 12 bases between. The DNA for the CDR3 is TGTGCCAGCAGTTCCCCAACATTACCCTACGAGCAGTACTTC. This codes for CASSSPTLPYEQYF.

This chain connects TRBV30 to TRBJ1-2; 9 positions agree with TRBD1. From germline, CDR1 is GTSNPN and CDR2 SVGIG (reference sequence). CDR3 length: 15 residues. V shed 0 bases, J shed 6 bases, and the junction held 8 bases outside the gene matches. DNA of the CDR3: TGTGCCTGGAGTGTACAGGGGGCGATGTTGAATGGCTACACCTTC. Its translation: CAWSVQGAMLNGYTF.

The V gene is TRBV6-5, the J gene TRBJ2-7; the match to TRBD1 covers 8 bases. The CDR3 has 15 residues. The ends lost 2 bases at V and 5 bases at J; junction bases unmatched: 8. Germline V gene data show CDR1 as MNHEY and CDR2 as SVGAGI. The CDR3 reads CASSYTQTGDNEQYF. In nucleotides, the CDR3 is TGTGCCAGCAGTTACACCCAGACAGGGGACAACGAGCAGTACTTC.

Here the CDR3 DNA reads TGTGCCAGCAGAAGTGACAGGAGGAAGCCCCAGCATTTT. Protein product: CASRSDRRKPQHF. The rearrangement joins TRBV6-1 to TRBJ1-5; weak D call: TRBD1 (6 bases). Deletions cut 6 bases from V and 8 bases from J, with 14 bases between. Germline V gene data show CDR1 as MNHNS and CDR2 as SASEGT. The CDR3 has 13 residues.

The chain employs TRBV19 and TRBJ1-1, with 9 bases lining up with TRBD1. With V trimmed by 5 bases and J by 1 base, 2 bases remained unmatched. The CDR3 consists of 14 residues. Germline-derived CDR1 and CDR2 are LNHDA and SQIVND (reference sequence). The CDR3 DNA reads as TGTGCCAGTAGTTGGACAGGGGCGAACACTGAAGCTTTCTTT. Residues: CASSWTGANTEAFF.

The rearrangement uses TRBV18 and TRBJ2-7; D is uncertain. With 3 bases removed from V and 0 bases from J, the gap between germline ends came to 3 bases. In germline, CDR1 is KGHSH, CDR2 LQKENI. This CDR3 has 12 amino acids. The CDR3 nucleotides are TGTGCCAGCTCACCGAACTCCTACGAGCAGTACTTC. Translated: CASSPNSYEQYF.

CDR3 sequence: CAGGGAGGQTQYF. In DNA, the CDR3 is TGTGCCGGGGGCGGAGCGGGAGGGCAGACCCAGTACTTC. The rearrangement uses TRBV7-9 and TRBJ2-5; 10 positions match TRBD2. V shed 11 bases and J 6 bases; nucleotides not matched to a gene: 9. Germline V CDR1 and CDR2: SEHNR, FQNEAQ (reference sequence). The CDR3 consists of 13 residues.

The CDR3 region is CASSTVSGDTYEQYF. The CDR3 bases are TGCGCCAGCAGCACCGTTTCAGGGGATACCTACGAGCAGTACTTC. The genes are TRBV5-1 and TRBJ2-7, with D perhaps matching TRBD1 (6 bases). V shed 4 bases and J shed 2 bases, with 16 bases lying between them. The CDR3 runs 15 residues. Germline V gives CDR1 SGHRS, CDR2 YFSETQ.

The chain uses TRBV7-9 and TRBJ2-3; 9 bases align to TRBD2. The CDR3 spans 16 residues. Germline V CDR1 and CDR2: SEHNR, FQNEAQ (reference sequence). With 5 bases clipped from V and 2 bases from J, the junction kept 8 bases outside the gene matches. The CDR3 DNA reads TGTGCCAGCAGCCCCTTAGCGGGAGCGCTCACAGATACGCAGTATTTT. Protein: CASSPLAGALTDTQYF.

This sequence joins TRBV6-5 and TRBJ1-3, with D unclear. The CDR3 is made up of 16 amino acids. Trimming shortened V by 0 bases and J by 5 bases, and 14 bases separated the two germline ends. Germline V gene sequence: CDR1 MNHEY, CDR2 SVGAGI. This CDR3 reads CASSYSISGPRNTIYF. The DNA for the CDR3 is TGTGCCAGCAGTTACTCGATTTCCGGGCCGAGAAACACCATATATTTT.

The CDR3 reads CASSKWRGCEQYF. The CDR3 region has the DNA TGTGCCAGCAGCAAGTGGAGGGGATGCGAGCAGTACTTC. The chain combines TRBV21-1 with TRBJ2-7; the table's TRBD2 call for D was not verified on the DNA. TRBV21-1 is a recognized pseudogene. This CDR3 comprises 13 residues.

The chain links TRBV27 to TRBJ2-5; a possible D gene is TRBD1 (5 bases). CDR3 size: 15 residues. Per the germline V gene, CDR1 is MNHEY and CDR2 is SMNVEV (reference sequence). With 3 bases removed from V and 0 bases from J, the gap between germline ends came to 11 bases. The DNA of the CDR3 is TGTGCCAGCAGTTTTTTAGGGGTGAACCAAGAGACCCAGTACTTC. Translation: CASSFLGVNQETQYF.

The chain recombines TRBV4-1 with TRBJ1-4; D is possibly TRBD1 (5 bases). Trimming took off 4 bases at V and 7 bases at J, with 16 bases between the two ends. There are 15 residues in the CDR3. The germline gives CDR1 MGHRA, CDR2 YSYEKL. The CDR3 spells CASSLSLGVSEKLFF. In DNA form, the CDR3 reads TGCGCCAGCAGCCTATCCCTAGGGGTATCTGAAAAACTGTTTTTT.

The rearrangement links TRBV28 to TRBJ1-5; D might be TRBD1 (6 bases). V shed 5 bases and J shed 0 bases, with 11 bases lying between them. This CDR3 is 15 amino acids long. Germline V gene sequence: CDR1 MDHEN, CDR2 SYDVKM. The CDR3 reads CASSPYRDSNQPQHF. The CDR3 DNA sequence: TGTGCCAGCAGTCCGTACAGGGATAGCAATCAGCCCCAGCATTTT.

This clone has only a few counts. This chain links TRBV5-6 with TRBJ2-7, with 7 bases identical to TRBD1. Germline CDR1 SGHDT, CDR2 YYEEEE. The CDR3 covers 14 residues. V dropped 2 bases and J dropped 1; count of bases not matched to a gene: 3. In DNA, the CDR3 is TGTGCCAGCAGCTTCGGGACAGCGTCCTACGAGCAGTACTTC. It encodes CASSFGTASYEQYF.

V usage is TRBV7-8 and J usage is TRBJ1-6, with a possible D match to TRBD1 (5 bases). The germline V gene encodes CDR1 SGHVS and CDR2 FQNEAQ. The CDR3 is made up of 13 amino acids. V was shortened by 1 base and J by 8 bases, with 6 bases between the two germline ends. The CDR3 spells CASSLGGDSPLHF. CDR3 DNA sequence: TGTGCCAGCAGCTTAGGGGGGGATTCACCCCTCCACTTT.

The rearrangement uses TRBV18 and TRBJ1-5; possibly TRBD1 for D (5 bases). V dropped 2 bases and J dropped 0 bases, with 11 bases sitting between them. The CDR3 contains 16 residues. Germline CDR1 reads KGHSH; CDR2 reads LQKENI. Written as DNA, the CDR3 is TGTGCCAGCTCACCATGGGGACCGATTAGCAATCAGCCCCAGCATTTT. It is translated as CASSPWGPISNQPQHF. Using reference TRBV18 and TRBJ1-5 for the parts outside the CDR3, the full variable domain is NAGVMQNPRHLVRRRGQEARLRCSPMKGHSHVYWYRQLPEEGLKFMVYLQKENIIDESGMPKERFSAEFPKEGPSILRIQQVVRGDSAAYFCASSPWGPISNQPQHFGDGTRLSIL.